Shown below are 12 T cell receptor beta chains from a single sample sequenced in a study of post-analysis software for immune sequencing data. Presence of unique molecular identifiers characterized the TCR beta cDNA libraries. MiXCR, run by TCRdb on the PCR reads, gives a single entry per CDR3 protein. The table includes under 900,000 distinct CDR3 sequences, around 50% detected once. Overall study results and limits: Comparison of patients with controls showed 4 to 6 TRBV segments more frequent in patients, TRBV5-6, TRBV5-1 and TRBV20-1 among them.

Their antigens are not known. The sequenced sample consisted of blood. Receptors originate from a girl between 10 and 17 years old with multiple sclerosis.

The CDR3 spells CASSIPGGDYGYTF. The CDR3, as DNA: TGTGCCAGTAGTATTCCGGGCGGAGATTATGGCTACACCTTC. The chain combines TRBV19 with TRBJ1-2; D is unresolved. V was clipped by 3 bases and J by 5 bases, with 13 bases between them. Germline assignment: CDR1 LNHDA and CDR2 SQIVND (reference sequence). The CDR3 has 14 amino acids.

This clonotype showed up just a few times. The chain links TRBV29-1 to TRBJ1-2, with D tentatively TRBD1 (5 bases). The V and J ends lost 6 bases and 3 bases respectively, with 8 bases between them. Germline CDR1 and CDR2: SQVTM and ANQGSEA. The CDR3 totals 11 residues. The CDR3 is CSVLGDYGYTF. CDR3 nucleotides: TGCAGCGTCCTAGGGGACTATGGCTACACCTTC.

There are a few counts of this clonotype. CDR3 sequence reads: CASSSVGGSPRTEAFF. The CDR3 DNA follows: TGTGCCAGCAGTTCGGTCGGTGGGTCTCCTAGGACTGAAGCTTTCTTT. The V gene is TRBV12-3 or TRBV12-4, the J gene TRBJ1-1; D remains unclear. The CDR3 spans 16 residues. Trimming shortened V by 4 bases and J by 5 bases, and 20 bases separated the two germline ends.

V and J are TRBV3-1 and TRBJ2-7; D might be TRBD2 (5 bases). The CDR3 is 14 amino acids. V gave up 2 bases and J gave up 9 bases, with 17 bases separating them. Per germline, CDR1 LGHDT and CDR2 YNNKEL (reference sequence). The CDR3: CASSQKVRAGGQYF. CDR3 coding DNA: TGTGCCAGCAGCCAAAAGGTACGGGCTGGAGGGCAGTACTTC.

This clonotype was detected a few times. CDR3 residues: CSARDSVQGRGFSYEQYF. CDR3 DNA: TGCAGTGCTAGAGACTCGGTCCAGGGCAGGGGATTCTCCTACGAGCAGTACTTC. The rearrangement joins TRBV20-1 to TRBJ2-7, with D tentatively TRBD1 (6 bases). This CDR3 has 18 amino acids. CDR1 is DFQATT, CDR2 SNEGSKA, per germline (reference sequence). V gave up 0 bases and J gave up 0 bases, with 21 bases separating them.

The genes are TRBV7-9 and TRBJ2-3, with D possibly being TRBD1 (6 bases). Germline V CDR1 and CDR2: SEHNR, FQNEAQ (reference sequence). Trimming removed 5 bases from V and 0 bases from J, with 12 bases in between. The CDR3 has 15 amino acids. CDR3 coding DNA: TGTGCCAGCAGCCCGGACAGACCTAGCACAGATACGCAGTATTTT. Its translation: CASSPDRPSTDTQYF.

The rearrangement uses TRBV5-1 and TRBJ2-4, with a tentative D call TRBD1 (5 bases). The CDR3 has 16 residues. Germline CDR1 and CDR2: SGHRS and YFSETQ. Trimming stripped 2 bases from V and 3 bases from J, with 15 bases between. The CDR3 nucleotides are TGCGCCAGCAGCTTACTACAGGTGAACGGCAAAAACATTCAGTACTTC. Encoded protein: CASSLLQVNGKNIQYF.

This chain connects TRBV6-6 to TRBJ2-4; 10 bases map to TRBD1. Germline V gene sequence: CDR1 MNHNY, CDR2 SVGAGI (reference sequence). V was clipped by 0 bases and J by 13 bases; unmatched bases: 12. This CDR3 has 16 residues. CDR3 sequence (DNA): TGTGCCAGCAGTTACTCGAGACAGGGGGCAGGGGTGAAGCAGTACTTC. It encodes CASSYSRQGAGVKQYF.

This chain links TRBV20-1 with TRBJ2-7; 8 positions agree with TRBD1. Trimming took 5 bases from V and 0 from J; bases not matched to a gene: 6. The CDR3 is made up of 14 amino acids. Looked up from germline, CDR1 is DFQATT and CDR2 is SNEGSKA (reference sequence). CDR3 DNA sequence: TGCAGTGCTTCCTGGACAGGGAGCTCCTACGAGCAGTACTTC. Translating gives CSASWTGSSYEQYF.

A remark on this clonotype: An end of the junction differs from the germline gene, which may be a read error. The J gene is TRBJ2-1, the V gene TRBV2; no clear D gene. The CDR3 runs 16 residues. Per germline, CDR1 SNHLY and CDR2 FYNNEI. CDR3 DNA: TGTGCAAGCAGTGAAGAGTATGCAAGCTCCTACAATGAGCAGTTCTTC. This codes for CASSEEYASSYNEQFF.

V is TRBV29-1 and J is TRBJ2-6; unclear D gene. Germline-derived CDR1 and CDR2 are SQVTM and ANQGSEA. With 4 bases removed from V and 3 bases from J, the gap between germline ends came to 10 bases. This CDR3 spans 14 amino acids. This CDR3 reads CSVGLGNGANVLTF. As DNA, the CDR3 is TGCAGCGTTGGGTTGGGAAATGGGGCCAACGTCCTGACTTTC. The full variable domain, rest sourced from reference TRBV29-1 and TRBJ2-6, is SAVISQKPSRDICQRGTSLTIQCQVDSQVTMMFWYRQQPGQSLTLIATANQGSEATYESGFVIDKFPISRPNLTFSTLTVSNMSPEDSSIYLCSVGLGNGANVLTFGAGSRLTVL.

This clonotype was seen more than once but under ten times. The chain recombines TRBV7-2 with TRBJ1-2; unclear D gene. This CDR3 comprises 13 residues. In germline, CDR1 is SGHTA, CDR2 FQGNSA. Trimming pared 4 bases from V and 4 bases from J, leaving 10 bases between. Here the CDR3 reads CASSSSEVYGYTF. For the CDR3, the DNA is TGTGCCAGCAGCTCGTCAGAGGTCTATGGCTACACCTTC.